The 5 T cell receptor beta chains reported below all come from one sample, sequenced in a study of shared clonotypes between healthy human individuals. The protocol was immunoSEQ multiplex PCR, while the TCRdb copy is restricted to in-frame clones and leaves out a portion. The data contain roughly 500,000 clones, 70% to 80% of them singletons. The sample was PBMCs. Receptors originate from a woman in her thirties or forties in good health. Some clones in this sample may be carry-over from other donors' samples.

The CDR3 DNA reads as TGTGCCAGCAGCTTGACAGGGGGCCCCTCCTACGAGCAGTACTTC. Residues: CASSLTGGPSYEQYF. The J gene is TRBJ2-7, the V gene TRBV7-9; 10 positions agree with TRBD1. With 3 bases clipped from V and 0 bases from J, the junction kept 2 bases outside the gene matches. Germline CDR1 is SEHNR and CDR2 is FQNEAQ (reference sequence). CDR3 size: 15 residues.

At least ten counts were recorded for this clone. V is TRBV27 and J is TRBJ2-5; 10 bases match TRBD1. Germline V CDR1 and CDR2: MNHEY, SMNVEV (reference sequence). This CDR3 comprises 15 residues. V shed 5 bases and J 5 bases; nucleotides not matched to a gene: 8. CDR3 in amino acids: CASSDRQGAGETQYF. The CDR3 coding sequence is TGTGCCAGCAGTGATCGACAGGGGGCAGGGGAGACCCAGTACTTC.

The CDR3 nucleotides read TGCGCCAGCAGCCTGGGTGGCCGCTCACCCCTCCACTTT. The encoded protein is CASSLGGRSPLHF. This chain uses TRBV5-1 with TRBJ1-6; D uncertain. CDR1 is SGHRS and CDR2 is YFSETQ in the germline V gene. V lost 4 bases to trimming and J lost 10 bases, with 12 bases between them. The CDR3 sequence is 13 residues long.

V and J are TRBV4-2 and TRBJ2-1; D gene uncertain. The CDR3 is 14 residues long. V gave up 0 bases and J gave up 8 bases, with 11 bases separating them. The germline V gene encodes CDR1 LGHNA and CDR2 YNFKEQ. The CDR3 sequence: CASSQDLGPYEQFF. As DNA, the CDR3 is TGTGCCAGCAGCCAAGATCTTGGTCCTTATGAGCAGTTCTTC.

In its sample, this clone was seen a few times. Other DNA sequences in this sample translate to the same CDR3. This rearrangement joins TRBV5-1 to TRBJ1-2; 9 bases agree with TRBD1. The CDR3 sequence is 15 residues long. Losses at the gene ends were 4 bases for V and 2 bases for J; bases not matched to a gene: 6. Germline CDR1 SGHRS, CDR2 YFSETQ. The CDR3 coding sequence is TGCGCCAGCAGCAGACAGGGGGACCAGAACTATGGCTACACCTTC. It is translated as CASSRQGDQNYGYTF.